There are a few counts of the clone carrying this T cell receptor (delta chain). Germline is not matched at one junction end, which may reflect a read error. This specimen belongs to a study of gamma-delta T cells after stem cell transplantation. With CATT, TCRdb re-called clones from the RT-PCR reads. The table lists about 500 delta-chain clones, 2.7% of them singletons. This receptor was taken from a human donor. It is not recorded whose cells these are; they may come from a transplant donor. The sequencing sample was made of gamma-delta T cells.

CDR3 sequence (DNA): TGTGCCTGTGACACCCTGGGGGCTTACACCGAAAAACTCATCTTT. Its protein product is CACDTLGAYTEKLIF. The V and J genes are TRDV2 and TRDJ1, with 7 bases matching TRDD3. The CDR3 has 15 residues. The germline V gene has CDR1 GEAIGNYY and CDR2 EKD.